This record looks at one T cell receptor beta chain sequence and its context. Here immunoSEQ multiplex PCR was the method, and the copy in TCRdb shows in-frame clones only, minus some. This table holds about 270,000 clones, approximately 91% found once. The data stem from a study of blood T cell repertoires in COVID-19. The CDR3 totals 13 residues. In germline, CDR1 is SGHDT, CDR2 YYEEEE. V shed 4 bases and J shed 5 bases, with 12 bases lying between them. Participant-given clinical history determined each cohort assignment. The TCR comes from a woman between 35 and 50 years old with acute COVID-19. V and J are TRBV5-6 and TRBJ2-5, with D hard to call. Sequencing was performed on PBMCs or T cells enriched from blood (not recorded which). In DNA, the CDR3 is TGTGCCAGCAGCCGGTCCGCCGGGGAGACCCAGTACTTC. Residues: CASSRSAGETQYF.